This T cell receptor beta chain was recovered during a study of T cell repertoires in cytomegalovirus infection. Study details: Indications came from public TCR beta signatures; they pointed to CMV infection and to a matching HLA type.

TCRdb re-called the reads with MiXCR, one entry per CDR3 protein. Among about 46,000 distinct CDR3 sequences, roughly 20% were seen once, and the ten largest hold approximately 18%. The CDR3 has 11 amino acids. Germline assignment: CDR1 ENHRY and CDR2 SYGVKD. Comments on this clonotype: Its cognate antigen is unknown.

Study outcomes and limitations: Adding up the frequency of public TCR beta families identified people who carried CMV plus the relevant HLA. Ex vivo responses were dominated by HLA-C-restricted CMV-specific TCR beta clonotypes.

This sequence was found in a human donor in good health (CMV status not recorded). Some clones in this sample may be carry-over from other donors' samples. The sample was PBMCs, sequenced either directly or after in vitro stimulation (not recorded which). This rearrangement joins TRBV10-3 to TRBJ1-3; D might be TRBD1 (5 bases). CDR3 amino acids: CGTGGGNTIYF. The CDR3, as DNA: TGTGGCACAGGTGGGGGAAACACCATATATTTT.